A selection of T cell receptor beta chains follows, all from one sample in a study of monozygotic twins with inflammatory bowel disease. TCRdb re-called the 5' RACE reads; one entry per CDR3 protein, DNA not given. Its table lists about 380,000 distinct CDR3 sequences. Sequencing input: blood. These receptors originate from a human donor with ulcerative colitis or Crohn's disease, or a healthy co-twin of an affected twin (not recorded which). Each CDR3 is given with its conserved first and last residue. Each record gives: CDR3 length, J gene, V gene, CDR3 protein.

CDR3 length: 15; J gene: TRBJ1-1; V gene: TRBV28; CDR3 protein: CASSPVGALLTEAFF
CDR3 length: 15; J gene: TRBJ2-3; V gene: TRBV28; CDR3 protein: CASSHSGPSTDTQYF
CDR3 length: 13; J gene: TRBJ1-5; V gene: TRBV20-1; CDR3 protein: CSAPRDNNQPQHF
CDR3 length: 14; J gene: TRBJ2-7; V gene: TRBV30; CDR3 protein: CAWNLRAASYEQYF
CDR3 length: 15; J gene: TRBJ2-7; V gene: TRBV7-9; CDR3 protein: CASSPRDRGSYEQYF
CDR3 length: 14; J gene: TRBJ1-6; V gene: TRBV6-2/TRBV6-3; CDR3 protein: CASNFGQEYSPLHF
CDR3 length: 13; J gene: TRBJ2-1; V gene: TRBV7-9; CDR3 protein: CASSLVEYNEQFF
CDR3 length: 15; J gene: TRBJ2-3; V gene: TRBV13; CDR3 protein: CASSQLAGGLDTQYF
CDR3 length: 14; J gene: TRBJ2-7; V gene: TRBV6-2/TRBV6-3; CDR3 protein: CASSPHPPGSEQYF
CDR3 length: 13; J gene: TRBJ1-5; V gene: TRBV20-1; CDR3 protein: CSATDRPNQPQHF
CDR3 length: 14; J gene: TRBJ1-1; V gene: TRBV5-1; CDR3 protein: CASSFRDRNTEAFF
CDR3 length: 12; J gene: TRBJ2-7; V gene: TRBV25-1; CDR3 protein: CASPQDAYEQYF
CDR3 length: 14; J gene: TRBJ2-7; V gene: TRBV4-1; CDR3 protein: CASSGGGLTYELYF
CDR3 length: 13; J gene: TRBJ1-1; V gene: TRBV5-1; CDR3 protein: CASSATGVTEAFF
CDR3 length: 14; J gene: TRBJ1-2; V gene: TRBV3-1; CDR3 protein: CASSQDYNGYGYTF
CDR3 length: 17; J gene: TRBJ2-3; V gene: TRBV10-3; CDR3 protein: CAISSPYGTGATDTQYF
CDR3 length: 14; J gene: TRBJ1-2; V gene: TRBV12-3/TRBV12-4; CDR3 protein: CASSGTAVGYGYTF
CDR3 length: 17; J gene: TRBJ1-2; V gene: TRBV5-1; CDR3 protein: CASSPLVRGPTNYGYTF
CDR3 length: 14; J gene: TRBJ2-1; V gene: TRBV5-1; CDR3 protein: CASSLVGVYNEQFF
CDR3 length: 14; J gene: TRBJ2-7; V gene: TRBV6-6; CDR3 protein: CASRLRRDGYEQYF
CDR3 length: 17; J gene: TRBJ1-4; V gene: TRBV20-1; CDR3 protein: CSARGGSGFTSNEKLFF
CDR3 length: 13; J gene: TRBJ2-3; V gene: TRBV6-2/TRBV6-3; CDR3 protein: CASTKTGTDTQYF
CDR3 length: 14; J gene: TRBJ1-2; V gene: TRBV27; CDR3 protein: CASSSRDRVYGYTF
CDR3 length: 16; J gene: TRBJ1-3; V gene: TRBV28; CDR3 protein: CASSLWGRWDENTIYF
CDR3 length: 13; J gene: TRBJ1-1; V gene: TRBV5-1; CDR3 protein: CASSWGQGPEAFF
CDR3 length: 15; J gene: TRBJ1-4; V gene: TRBV5-6; CDR3 protein: CASTLLQSTNEKLFF
CDR3 length: 14; J gene: TRBJ2-5; V gene: TRBV24-1; CDR3 protein: CATSDPTTQETQYF
CDR3 length: 11; J gene: TRBJ2-5; V gene: TRBV7-9; CDR3 protein: CASSSNRTQYF
CDR3 length: 16; J gene: TRBJ2-3; V gene: TRBV18; CDR3 protein: CASSPLAVSSTDTQYF
CDR3 length: 15; J gene: TRBJ1-2; V gene: TRBV28; CDR3 protein: CASSLMGKGLRGYTF